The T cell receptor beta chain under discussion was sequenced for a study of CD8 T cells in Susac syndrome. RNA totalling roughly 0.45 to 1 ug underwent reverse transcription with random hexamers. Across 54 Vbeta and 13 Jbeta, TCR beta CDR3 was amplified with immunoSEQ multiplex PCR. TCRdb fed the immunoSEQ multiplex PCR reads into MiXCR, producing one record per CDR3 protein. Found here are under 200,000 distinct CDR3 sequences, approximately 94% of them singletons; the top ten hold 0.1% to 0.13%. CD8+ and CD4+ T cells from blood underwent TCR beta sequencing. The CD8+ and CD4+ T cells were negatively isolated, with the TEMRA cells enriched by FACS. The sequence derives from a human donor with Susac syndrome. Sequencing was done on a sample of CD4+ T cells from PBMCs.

In DNA, the CDR3 is TGCGCCAGCAGCCAAGATCGCTCACAGGGATTTAACTATGGCTACACCTTC. Protein sequence: CASSQDRSQGFNYGYTF. The rearrangement uses TRBV4-1 and TRBJ1-2; tentatively, D is TRBD1 (6 bases). Trimming took 0 bases from V and 1 from J, leaving 15 bases between them. Germline loops: CDR1 MGHRA, CDR2 YSYEKL. The CDR3 is 17 residues long.